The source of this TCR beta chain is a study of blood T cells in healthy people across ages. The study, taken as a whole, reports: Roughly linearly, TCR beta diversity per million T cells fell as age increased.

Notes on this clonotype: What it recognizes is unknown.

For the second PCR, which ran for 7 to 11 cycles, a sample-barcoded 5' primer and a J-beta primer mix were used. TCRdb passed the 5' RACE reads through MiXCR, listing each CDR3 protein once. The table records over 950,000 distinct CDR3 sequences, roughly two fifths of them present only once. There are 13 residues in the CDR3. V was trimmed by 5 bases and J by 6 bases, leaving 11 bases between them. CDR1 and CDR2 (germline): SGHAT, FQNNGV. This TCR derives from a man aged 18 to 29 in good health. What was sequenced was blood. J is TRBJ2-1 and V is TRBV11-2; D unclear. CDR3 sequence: CASSLDGANEQFF. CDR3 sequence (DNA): TGTGCCAGCAGCCTGGACGGTGCCAATGAGCAGTTCTTC.